This entry lists 11 T cell receptor beta chains sequenced from one sample in a study of sequential checkpoint blockade in melanoma. Using immunoSEQ multiplex PCR, the repertoire was profiled, and TCRdb retains in-frame clones only, with some absent. The top ten clones hold just over 25% of a sample with 10,000 to 15,000 clones, over 65% of them seen once. The treatment was: randomized to nivolumab then ipilimumab (arm A) or the reverse (arm B). The starting material was CD8+ T cells sorted from blood (inferred from file names), obtained from a patient given nivolumab and ipilimumab in sequence. The source of these receptors is a human donor with melanoma.

The DNA of the CDR3 is TGTGCCAGCAGCTTGTTAAGGGGCTTAAACACTGAAGCTTTCTTT. It specifies CASSLLRGLNTEAFF. The rearrangement uses TRBV9 and TRBJ1-1; possible D gene TRBD1, 5 bases. The germline gives CDR1 SGDLS, CDR2 YYNGEE. The CDR3 consists of 15 residues. V shed 4 bases and J shed 2 bases, with 15 bases lying between them.

The chain has TRBV2 and TRBJ2-1, with 7 bases lining up with TRBD2. Germline trimming cut 8 bases from V and 1 base from J; bases unmatched to any gene: 2. There are 13 residues in the CDR3. Germline lookup yields CDR1 SNHLY and CDR2 FYNNEI. DNA of the CDR3: TGTGCCAGCGGGCGGGAGTCCTACAATGAGCAGTTCTTC. It is translated as CASGRESYNEQFF.

This chain links TRBV15 with TRBJ2-7; D not certain. Trimming stripped 5 bases from V and 3 bases from J, with 17 bases between. The CDR3 extends over 15 amino acids. CDR1 and CDR2 (germline): LNHNV, YYDKDF (reference sequence). Here the CDR3 reads CATSSKRGILYEQYV. In DNA, the CDR3 is TGTGCCACCAGCTCAAAACGAGGCATACTCTACGAGCAGTACGTC.

The genes are TRBV7-6 and TRBJ1-3, with D perhaps matching TRBD1 (6 bases). Trimming pared 4 bases from V and 2 bases from J, leaving 18 bases between. This CDR3 has 17 residues. Germline values: CDR1 SGHVS, CDR2 FNYEAQ. The chain's CDR3 is CASSSPAGTLPGNTIYF. The CDR3 region has the DNA TGTGCCAGCAGCTCGCCTGCCGGGACACTACCTGGAAACACCATATATTTT.

V gene TRBV4-3 combines with J gene TRBJ1-6; weak D call: TRBD1 (5 bases). Germline V gene lookup returns CDR1 LGHNA and CDR2 YSLEER. This CDR3 comprises 15 residues. V shed 0 bases and J shed 9 bases, with 12 bases lying between them. The CDR3 loop is CASSQDSGSGSPLHF. The CDR3 region has the DNA TGCGCCAGCAGCCAAGATTCAGGGTCCGGTTCACCCCTCCACTTT.

The gene calls are TRBV21-1 and TRBJ2-1; the table assigns TRBD1, which was not confirmed against the DNA. TRBV21-1 is marked as a pseudogene. This CDR3 region has 14 residues. CDR3 sequence (DNA): TGTGCCAGCACCACGTTTACAGGGAGCGGTGAGCAGTTCTTC. This sequence encodes CASTTFTGSGEQFF.

The chain employs TRBV6-5 and TRBJ1-1; D unclear. The CDR3 loop spans 12 amino acids. Deletions cut 2 bases from V and 4 bases from J, with 5 bases between. Germline CDR1 is MNHEY and CDR2 is SVGAGI. Here the CDR3 reads CASSYGGTEAFF. CDR3 coding DNA: TGTGCCAGCAGTTACGGCGGCACTGAAGCTTTCTTT.

This clone was observed a few times. The chain recombines TRBV19 with TRBJ1-5; no clear D. Trimming stripped 3 bases from V and 3 bases from J, with 12 bases between. This CDR3 is built from 15 residues. Germline loops: CDR1 LNHDA, CDR2 SQIVND (reference sequence). The CDR3 region is CASSMNSLNNQPQHF. The CDR3 nucleotides read TGTGCCAGTAGTATGAATAGCCTTAACAATCAGCCCCAGCATTTT.

This rearrangement joins TRBV9 to TRBJ2-2; 8 positions match TRBD2. Unmatched junction bases numbered 16, after V lost 3 bases and J lost 0 bases. The CDR3 consists of 20 residues. CDR1 is SGDLS, CDR2 YYNGEE, per germline. The CDR3 sequence: CASSGKGVAGTWANTGELFF. The DNA of the CDR3 is TGTGCCAGCAGCGGCAAGGGCGTAGCGGGAACTTGGGCGAACACCGGGGAGCTGTTTTTT.

This clone was detected only a few times. The chain combines TRBV7-7 with TRBJ2-1; 7 bases are shared with TRBD2. The CDR3 is made up of 13 amino acids. CDR1 is SSHAT, CDR2 FNYEAQ, per germline (reference sequence). V lost 2 bases, J lost 8 bases, and 3 bases stayed unmatched. CDR3 sequence (DNA): TGTGCCAGCAGCTTAAATCGGGGGGATGAGCAGTTCTTC. It specifies CASSLNRGDEQFF.

The rearrangement links TRBV15 to TRBJ1-5, with TRBD1 matching over 8 bases. In germline, CDR1 is LNHNV, CDR2 YYDKDF (reference sequence). This CDR3 has 15 residues. With 5 bases clipped from V and 5 bases from J, the junction kept 8 bases outside the gene matches. The CDR3 sequence: CATSPDRGYHQPQHF. As DNA, the CDR3 is TGTGCCACCAGCCCCGACAGGGGTTATCATCAGCCCCAGCATTTT.